The 22 T cell receptor beta chains presented below share a single source sample, sequenced in a study of cytomegalovirus exposure and HLA in healthy donors. The PCR used 60 Vbeta and 13 Jbeta primers. The protocol was immunoSEQ multiplex PCR, while the TCRdb copy is restricted to in-frame clones and leaves out a portion. This table holds fewer than 200,000 clones, approximately 82% found once. Sequences were obtained from PBMCs. The receptors stem from a woman aged 25 to 39 in good health and CMV-seronegative.

The chain carries TRBV15 and TRBJ2-7; 8 bases map to TRBD1. The CDR3 is 16 residues long. Trimming took 0 bases from V and 3 from J; bases not matched to a gene: 7. Germline V lookup: CDR1 LNHNV, CDR2 YYDKDF (reference sequence). CDR3 bases: TGTGCCACCAGCAGAGACCCGGGACAGGTGAACTACGAGCAGTACTTC. This translates into CATSRDPGQVNYEQYF.

The genes are TRBV19 and TRBJ1-5, with a weak D call TRBD1 (5 bases). The length of the CDR3 is 15 residues. V was clipped by 3 bases and J by 2 bases, with 11 bases between them. Germline V gene sequence: CDR1 LNHDA, CDR2 SQIVND (reference sequence). The DNA of the CDR3 is TGTGCCAGTAGTATTGGAGGGGTAGGCAATCAGCCCCAGCATTTT. Translation gives CASSIGGVGNQPQHF.

V gene TRBV5-1 combines with J gene TRBJ2-7, with D perhaps TRBD1 (6 bases). Trimming shortened V by 2 bases and J by 3 bases, and 6 bases separated the two germline ends. The germline CDR1 and CDR2 sequences are SGHRS and YFSETQ. This CDR3 spans 12 amino acids. CDR3 in DNA: TGCGCCAGCAGCTTACAGGGCTACGAGCAGTACTTC. This gives the protein CASSLQGYEQYF.

Here the CDR3 reads CASILGGADLSNTEAFF. The CDR3 DNA sequence: TGTGCCAGTATTTTAGGGGGCGCGGATCTCTCTAACACTGAAGCTTTCTTT. This sequence joins TRBV19 and TRBJ1-1; 7 bases line up with TRBD1. The CDR3 has 17 amino acids. Germline CDR1 is LNHDA and CDR2 is SQIVND (reference sequence). The trim removed 7 bases at V and 2 bases at J, leaving 16 bases unmatched.

The chain is built from TRBV15 and TRBJ2-3; D is perhaps TRBD2 (5 bases). This CDR3 spans 16 amino acids. With 1 base removed from V and 0 bases from J, the gap between germline ends came to 11 bases. Germline lookup yields CDR1 LNHNV and CDR2 YYDKDF (reference sequence). CDR3: CATSRVGEASTDTQYF. The CDR3 DNA reads as TGTGCCACCAGCAGAGTGGGAGAAGCTAGCACAGATACGCAGTATTTT. Looking up the rest from reference TRBV15 and TRBJ2-3 gives the full variable domain: DAMVIQNPRYQVTQFGKPVTLSCSQTLNHNVMYWYQQKSSQAPKLLFHYYDKDFNNEADTPDNFQSRRPNTSFCFLDIRSPGLGDTAMYLCATSRVGEASTDTQYFGPGTRLTVL.

This chain joins TRBV6-1 and TRBJ2-7, with TRBD1 matching over 9 bases. V was clipped by 3 bases and J by 1 base; unmatched bases: 7. The V gene's germline CDR1 is MNHNS and CDR2 SASEGT. The CDR3 runs to 16 residues. CDR3 coding DNA: TGTGCCAGCAGTGAGGACAGGGGATTTTTATCCTACGAGCAGTACTTC. Translated, it gives CASSEDRGFLSYEQYF.

The chain joins TRBV6-5 to TRBJ2-1; D uncertain. This CDR3 region has 14 residues. V lost 7 bases to trimming and J lost 9 bases, with 19 bases between them. CDR1 is MNHEY, CDR2 SVGAGI, per germline. The CDR3 reads CASKVTPGLVEQFF. The CDR3, as DNA: TGTGCCAGCAAGGTGACACCCGGTTTAGTTGAGCAGTTCTTC.

The chain couples TRBV14 to TRBJ1-6, with TRBD1 matching over 8 bases. The CDR3 extends over 15 amino acids. CDR1 SGHDN and CDR2 FVKESK come from the germline V gene. The V gene end was trimmed by 2 bases and the J gene end by 10 bases; junction bases not matched to a gene: 7. In DNA, the CDR3 is TGTGCCAGCAGCCAATCGGACAGGGTCCGGTCACCCCTCCACTTT. It codes for CASSQSDRVRSPLHF.

The rearrangement links TRBV28 to TRBJ2-7, with TRBD2 matching 7 bases. The junction had 10 bases not matched to a gene; V was cut back by 7 bases and J by 4 bases. This CDR3 contains 14 residues. Germline CDR1 and CDR2: MDHEN and SYDVKM. CDR3 amino acids: CASTPGGSGYEQYF. In nucleotides, the CDR3 is TGTGCCAGCACCCCCGGGGGTAGCGGGTACGAGCAGTACTTC.

This chain connects TRBV7-2 to TRBJ1-6; 7 nucleotides agree with TRBD1. CDR1 and CDR2 from the germline V gene are SGHTA and FQGNSA. The CDR3 is 16 amino acids. Unmatched junction bases numbered 10, after V lost 6 bases and J lost 5 bases. CDR3: CASSPGTALHNSPLHF. Here the CDR3 DNA reads TGTGCCAGCAGTCCAGGGACAGCCCTTCATAATTCACCCCTCCACTTT. The full variable domain, its missing parts supplied by reference TRBV7-2 and TRBJ1-6, is GAGVSQSPSNKVTEKGKDVELRCDPISGHTALYWYRQSLGQGLEFLIYFQGNSAPDKSGLPSDRFSAERTGGSVSTLTIQRTQQEDSAVYLCASSPGTALHNSPLHFGNGTRLTVT.

This clone was found once. The V gene is TRBV7-2, the J gene TRBJ1-2; D is possibly TRBD1 (6 bases). Trimming took off 5 bases at V and 1 base at J, with 14 bases between the two ends. Germline assignment: CDR1 SGHTA and CDR2 FQGNSA. The CDR3 is 15 residues long. The CDR3 sequence is CASSPRQVVNYGYTF. The CDR3 nucleotides read TGTGCCAGCAGCCCCCGACAGGTAGTTAACTATGGCTACACCTTC.

Regarding this clone: One junction end does not reproduce the germline sequence, and a read error may be involved. The rearrangement uses TRBV5-1 and TRBJ2-2, with TRBD2 matching over 9 bases. Germline lookup yields CDR1 SGHRS and CDR2 YFSETQ. The CDR3 extends over 13 amino acids. The CDR3 loop reads CASSLSTSGAQLF. Here the CDR3 DNA reads TGCGCCAGCAGCTTGTCGACTAGCGGAGCCCAACTTTTT.

This clone was found a few times. This chain joins TRBV7-9 and TRBJ2-5; 12 nucleotides agree with TRBD2. Germline V gene lookup returns CDR1 SEHNR and CDR2 FQNEAQ (reference sequence). V shed 6 bases, J shed 14 bases, and the junction held 10 bases outside the gene matches. This CDR3 has 13 amino acids. CDR3 DNA: TGTGCCAGCAGGCCTAGCGGGGGGGCAGGAGAATACTTC. This encodes CASRPSGGAGEYF.

The rearrangement links TRBV28 to TRBJ1-1, with a possible D match to TRBD1 (6 bases). Trimming shortened V by 4 bases and J by 4 bases, and 13 bases separated the two germline ends. Germline V gives CDR1 MDHEN, CDR2 SYDVKM. The CDR3 runs 14 residues. The CDR3 DNA is TGTGCCAGCAGTTCACAGGGAGAGGGCACTGAAGCTTTCTTT. Translating it yields CASSSQGEGTEAFF. The full variable domain, rest sourced from reference TRBV28 and TRBJ1-1, is DVKVTQSSRYLVKRTGEKVFLECVQDMDHENMFWYRQDPGLGLRLIYFSYDVKMKEKGDIPEGYSVSREKKERFSLILESASTNQTSMYLCASSSQGEGTEAFFGQGTRLTVV.

Details on this clone: At one end the junction does not follow the germline gene, possibly because of a read error. The chain recombines TRBV4-3 with TRBJ2-6; 10 positions agree with TRBD1. Germline V gives CDR1 LGHNA, CDR2 YSLEER. The CDR3 is 18 amino acids. The CDR3 loop reads CASSQGWGQGYGANGLTF. Written as DNA, the CDR3 is TGCGCCAGCAGCCAAGGGTGGGGACAGGGGTACGGGGCCAACGGCCTGACTTTC.

The chain has TRBV21-1 and TRBJ1-5; TRBD1, the table's D call, was not compared with the DNA. TRBV21-1 counts as a pseudogene. The CDR3 loop spans 19 amino acids. The CDR3 DNA sequence: TGTGCCAGCAGTATCGACAGGGGGCGAGGAGGGTATAGCAATCAGCCCCAGCATTTT. It specifies CASSIDRGRGGYSNQPQHF.

The chain links TRBV27 to TRBJ1-4; tentatively, D is TRBD1 (5 bases). The CDR3 consists of 16 residues. Germline lookup yields CDR1 MNHEY and CDR2 SMNVEV (reference sequence). V was pared by 6 bases and J by 4 bases, with 18 bases between. CDR3 coding DNA: TGTGCCAGCAGCTCCCTTATGTGGGGGGATAATGAAAAACTGTTTTTT. Its protein product is CASSSLMWGDNEKLFF.

A single count supports this clone. CDR3 sequence: CASSLAGANEKLFF. In nucleotides, the CDR3 is TGTGCCAGCAGCTTGGCCGGTGCTAATGAAAAACTGTTTTTT. The chain employs TRBV5-4 and TRBJ1-4; D ambiguous. Looked up from germline, CDR1 is SGHNT and CDR2 is YYREEE (reference sequence). The CDR3 has 14 amino acids. V lost 0 bases and J lost 3, with 6 bases in between.

This chain uses TRBV25-1 with TRBJ2-6; D ambiguous. Germline assignment: CDR1 MGHDK and CDR2 SYGVNS. V lost 1 base to trimming and J lost 2 bases, with 15 bases between them. The CDR3 totals 18 residues. The CDR3 reads CASSESSAKPTGANVLTF. As DNA, the CDR3 is TGTGCCAGCAGTGAATCATCCGCCAAGCCTACTGGGGCCAACGTCCTGACTTTC.

The sample holds a few counts of this clone. V usage is TRBV5-4 and J usage is TRBJ1-4; a possible D gene is TRBD1 (5 bases). Trimming removed 0 bases at V and 4 bases at J, with 7 bases between. The germline gives CDR1 SGHNT, CDR2 YYREEE (reference sequence). This CDR3 region has 14 residues. The CDR3 here is CASSLAQDNEKLFF. The CDR3 DNA is TGTGCCAGCAGCTTGGCACAGGATAATGAAAAACTGTTTTTT.

V usage is TRBV5-1 and J usage is TRBJ2-3; D not resolved. This CDR3 is 12 amino acids long. Germline assignment: CDR1 SGHRS and CDR2 YFSETQ. The ends were cut back, 4 bases at V and 3 bases at J, with 6 bases in the middle. CDR3 in amino acids: CASSQLTDTQYF. CDR3 DNA sequence: TGCGCCAGCAGCCAGTTGACAGATACGCAGTATTTT.

The V call is TRBV7-2, the J call TRBJ1-2, with 7 bases identical to TRBD1. Germline V gene lookup returns CDR1 SGHTA and CDR2 FQGNSA. CDR3 size: 15 residues. V dropped 1 base and J dropped 2; count of bases not matched to a gene: 4. This CDR3 is CASSLEGQENYGYTF. Written as DNA, the CDR3 is TGTGCCAGCAGCTTAGAAGGACAGGAGAACTATGGCTACACCTTC.